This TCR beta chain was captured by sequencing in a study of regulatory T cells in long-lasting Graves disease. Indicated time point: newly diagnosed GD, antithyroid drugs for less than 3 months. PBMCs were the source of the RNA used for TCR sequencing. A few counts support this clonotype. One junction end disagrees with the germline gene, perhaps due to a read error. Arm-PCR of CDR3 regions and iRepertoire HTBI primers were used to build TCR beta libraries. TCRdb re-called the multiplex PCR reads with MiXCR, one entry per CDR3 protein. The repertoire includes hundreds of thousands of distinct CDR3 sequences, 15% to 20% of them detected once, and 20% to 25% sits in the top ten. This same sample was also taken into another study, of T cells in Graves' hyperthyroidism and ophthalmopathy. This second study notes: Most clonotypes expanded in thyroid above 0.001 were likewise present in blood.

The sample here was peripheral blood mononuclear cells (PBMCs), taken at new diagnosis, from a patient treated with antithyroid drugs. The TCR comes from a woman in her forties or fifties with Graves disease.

Here the CDR3 reads CSVGAGSGANVLTF. The DNA for the CDR3 is TGTAGCGTTGGGGCCGGCTCTGGGGCCAACGTCCTGACTTTC. This chain uses TRBV29-1 with TRBJ2-6; D may be TRBD1 or TRBD2 (5 bases each). The CDR3 is 14 residues long. CDR1 is SQVTM and CDR2 is ANQGSEA in the germline V gene. Drawing the rest from reference TRBV29-1 and TRBJ2-6, the complete variable domain is SAVISQKPSRDICQRGTSLTIQCQVDSQVTMMFWYRQQPGQSLTLIATANQGSEATYESGFVIDKFPISRPNLTFSTLTVSNMSPEDSSIYLCSVGAGSGANVLTFGAGSRLTVL.